A selection of T cell receptor beta chains follows, all from one sample in a study of blood T cells in healthy people across ages. TCRdb recomputed calls from the 5' RACE reads with MiXCR, one row per CDR3 protein. Among more than 1 million distinct CDR3 sequences listed, 35% to 50% were seen once. The sample consisted of blood. The receptor source for this set is a woman aged 55-69 years in good health. CDR3s leave out the opening cysteine and the closing phenylalanine or tryptophan. Fields, in order: V gene, clone size, CDR3 length, J gene, CDR3 protein. Only part of the rows carry a size: once, few, many, or a class if the clone is expanded.

v_gene: TRBV21-1
abundance: once
len: 17
j_gene: TRBJ1-2
CDR3aa: ASSKDEDRGPMCNYGYT

v_gene: TRBV12-3/TRBV12-4
abundance: many
len: 13
j_gene: TRBJ2-5
CDR3aa: ASSLVRGYQETQY

v_gene: TRBV6-6
abundance: NA
len: 11
j_gene: TRBJ2-4
CDR3aa: ASRGLALNIQY

v_gene: TRBV15
abundance: few
len: 14
j_gene: TRBJ1-5
CDR3aa: ATSRRDRVRNQPQH

v_gene: TRBV11-1
abundance: few
len: 12
j_gene: TRBJ2-7
CDR3aa: ASSLQTGSYEQY

v_gene: TRBV7-9
abundance: NA
len: 11
j_gene: TRBJ2-2
CDR3aa: ASSLTEVGELF

v_gene: TRBV14
abundance: few
len: 12
j_gene: NA
CDR3aa: ASSQFRTGSEQY

v_gene: TRBV10-3
abundance: NA
len: 11
j_gene: TRBJ1-1
CDR3aa: ASWGQGLMAAF

v_gene: TRBV28
abundance: NA
len: 13
j_gene: TRBJ2-7
CDR3aa: AISLAGGGQGEQY

v_gene: TRBV12-3/TRBV12-4
abundance: many
len: 11
j_gene: TRBJ2-7
CDR3aa: ASSQEGGYEQY

v_gene: TRBV11-1
abundance: NA
len: 14
j_gene: TRBJ2-1
CDR3aa: ASSIRLAGGYNEQF

v_gene: TRBV20-1
abundance: NA
len: 13
j_gene: TRBJ2-3
CDR3aa: SARSGQGFPDTQY

v_gene: TRBV6-4
abundance: NA
len: 10
j_gene: TRBJ2-3
CDR3aa: ASSDDPDTQY

v_gene: TRBV6-2/TRBV6-3
abundance: NA
len: 14
j_gene: TRBJ2-1
CDR3aa: ASSYARTRGGNEQF

v_gene: TRBV6-5
abundance: NA
len: 13
j_gene: NA
CDR3aa: ASSSFGLPAYEQY

v_gene: TRBV6-2/TRBV6-3
abundance: few
len: 13
j_gene: TRBJ2-7
CDR3aa: ASRQNSHVSYEQY